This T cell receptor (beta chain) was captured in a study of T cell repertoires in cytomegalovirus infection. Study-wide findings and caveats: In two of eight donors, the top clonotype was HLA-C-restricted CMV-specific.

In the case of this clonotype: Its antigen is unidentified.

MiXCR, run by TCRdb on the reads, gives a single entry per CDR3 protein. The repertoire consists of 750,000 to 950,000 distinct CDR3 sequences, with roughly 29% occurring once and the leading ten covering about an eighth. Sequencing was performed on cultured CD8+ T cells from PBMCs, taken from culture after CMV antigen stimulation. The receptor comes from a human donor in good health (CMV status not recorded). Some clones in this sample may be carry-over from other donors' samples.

This CDR3 is CASSQEGQGSNTEAFF. In nucleotides, the CDR3 is TGTGCCAGCAGCCAAGAGGGACAGGGGTCGAACACTGAAGCTTTCTTT. This rearrangement joins TRBV14 to TRBJ1-1; 10 positions agree with TRBD1. The CDR3 is made up of 16 amino acids. Germline assignment: CDR1 SGHDN and CDR2 FVKESK. V was clipped by 0 bases and J by 1 base; unmatched bases: 2. The full variable domain, in which reference TRBV14 and TRBJ1-1 provide the parts outside the CDR3, is EAGVTQFPSHSVIEKGQTVTLRCDPISGHDNLYWYRRVMGKEIKFLLHFVKESKQDESGMPNNRFLAERTGGTYSTLKVQPAELEDSGVYFCASSQEGQGSNTEAFFGQGTRLTVV.